This T cell receptor (beta chain) is drawn from a study of blood T cell repertoires in COVID-19. Study information: The study drew acute and convalescent COVID-19 samples from the United States, Italy and Spain. T cells, B-cell-depleted T cells, or PBMCs provided the cDNA or gDNA that served as material.

Looked up from germline, CDR1 is SGHRS and CDR2 is YFSETQ. This CDR3 is 13 amino acids long. The germline V and J ends were trimmed by 5 bases and 0 bases, with 8 bases remaining between them. Produced via immunoSEQ multiplex PCR; TCRdb's table is partial and in-frame only. Of 200,000 to 250,000 clones in the sample, more than 80% were seen once. Enrolled during active infection, Seattle patients were then followed longitudinally. This chain uses TRBV5-1 with TRBJ1-1; D call uncertain. This sequence originates from a woman aged 25-40 years with COVID-19, enrolled during active disease. Sequenced material: peripheral blood. The CDR3 protein is CASSPEMNTEAFF. In DNA, the CDR3 is TGCGCCAGCAGTCCGGAGATGAACACTGAAGCTTTCTTT.